This T cell receptor (beta chain) appears in the sequencing data of a study of cytomegalovirus exposure and HLA in healthy donors. General study findings and limits: Another analysis was done later, and it associated around 15,000 TCR beta sequences with HLA alleles at 0.05 false discovery rate. Researchers had no immune exposure information except CMV serostatus available.

V shed 6 bases and J 7 bases; nucleotides not matched to a gene: 11. CDR1 and CDR2 from the germline V gene are SNHLY and FYNNEI. This CDR3 comprises 15 residues. This clone was seen more than once but under ten times. The antigen remains undetermined. Primers: 60 Vbeta forward and 13 Jbeta reverse. Here immunoSEQ multiplex PCR was the method, and the copy in TCRdb shows in-frame clones only, minus some. The data contain 120,000 or so clones, approximately 65% of them singletons. The chain is built from TRBV2 and TRBJ1-5; 8 positions agree with TRBD1. Sequencing was done on a sample of PBMCs. The clonotype comes from a man aged 18 to 29 in good health and CMV-seronegative. The CDR3 sequence is CASRLVQGAKQPQHF. CDR3 DNA sequence: TGTGCCAGCAGGCTCGTCCAGGGGGCGAAGCAGCCCCAGCATTTT.